One and the same sample provided the 29 T cell receptor beta chains below, sequenced in a study of shared clonotypes between healthy human individuals. Profiling relied on immunoSEQ multiplex PCR, and the TCRdb table lists in-frame clones only, not all of them. The sample comprises some 490,000 clones, around 73% of which are singletons, and about 11% rests with the top ten. The sequenced sample was PBMCs. The receptor set was obtained from a woman aged 40 to 50 in good health. Some clones in this sample may be carry-over from other donors' samples.

This clone was counted ten times or more. The chain uses TRBV19 and TRBJ2-1, with D perhaps matching TRBD2 (7 bases). CDR1 is LNHDA, CDR2 SQIVND, per germline (reference sequence). V lost 3 bases to trimming and J lost 1 base, with 10 bases between them. The CDR3 covers 15 residues. Here the CDR3 reads CASSIRGGSYNEQFF. The DNA for the CDR3 is TGTGCCAGTAGTATTAGGGGGGGTTCCTACAATGAGCAGTTCTTC.

The rearrangement joins TRBV5-1 to TRBJ2-7; D perhaps matches TRBD2 (6 bases). Trimming took off 0 bases at V and 3 bases at J, with 10 bases between the two ends. Per germline, CDR1 SGHRS and CDR2 YFSETQ. The CDR3 totals 14 residues. CDR3 sequence: CASSLAGSGYEQYF. As DNA, the CDR3 is TGCGCCAGCAGCTTGGCCGGTAGCGGCTACGAGCAGTACTTC.

The chain uses TRBV2 and TRBJ1-5; D is uncertain. Germline CDR1 and CDR2: SNHLY and FYNNEI. The CDR3 contains 13 residues. V was pared by 4 bases and J by 3 bases, with 7 bases between. For the CDR3, the DNA is TGTGCCAGCAGTGGAAGATTCAATCAGCCCCAGCATTTT. Translated: CASSGRFNQPQHF.

This clone was seen just once. The J gene is TRBJ2-1, the V gene TRBV30, with 7 bases identical to TRBD2. Germline assignment: CDR1 GTSNPN and CDR2 SVGIG (reference sequence). The CDR3 is 13 amino acids. V shed 2 bases and J 8 bases; nucleotides not matched to a gene: 6. CDR3 sequence: CAWSRGGRDEQFF. CDR3 bases: TGTGCCTGGAGTAGGGGAGGGCGCGATGAGCAGTTCTTC.

The genes are TRBV5-5 and TRBJ2-7; no clear D. The V and J ends lost 0 bases and 0 bases respectively, with 10 bases between them. Germline V gene sequence: CDR1 SGHKS, CDR2 YYEKEE (reference sequence). The CDR3 has 15 amino acids. CDR3 in amino acids: CASSLGPVNSYEQYF. CDR3 nucleotides: TGTGCCAGCAGCTTGGGCCCCGTAAACTCCTACGAGCAGTACTTC.

The gene calls are TRBV14 and TRBJ1-2; TRBD1 is a possible D gene (6 bases). This CDR3 has 13 amino acids. In germline, CDR1 is SGHDN, CDR2 FVKESK. Deletions cut 3 bases from V and 5 bases from J, with 10 bases between. The CDR3 nucleotides are TGTGCCAGCAGCCACACAGGGACGTATGGCTACACCTTC. Encoded protein: CASSHTGTYGYTF.

The rearrangement links TRBV5-6 to TRBJ2-3; D remains unclear. V lost 0 bases and J lost 2, with 10 bases in between. Looked up from germline, CDR1 is SGHDT and CDR2 is YYEEEE. CDR3 length equals 15 residues. CDR3 loop: CASSLGLVNTDTQYF. The CDR3 DNA follows: TGTGCCAGCAGCTTGGGGTTGGTGAACACAGATACGCAGTATTTT.

As to this clone: This specimen includes other DNA sequences encoding the same CDR3. The chain has TRBV30 and TRBJ1-2; D is ambiguous. The CDR3 is 12 amino acids. Trimming left V 2 bases short and J 6 bases short, with 10 bases between. Germline assignment: CDR1 GTSNPN and CDR2 SVGIG (reference sequence). CDR3 sequence reads: CAWSPRTDGYTF. The CDR3 nucleotides read TGTGCCTGGAGTCCTCGCACAGATGGCTACACCTTC.

About this clone: A far larger clone differs by one base, so this is likely a read error. The chain carries TRBV29-1 and TRBJ2-1, with 8 bases fitting TRBD2. V shed 2 bases, J shed 6 bases, and the junction held 9 bases outside the gene matches. The CDR3 has 15 residues. Germline loops: CDR1 SQVTM, CDR2 ANQGSEA. The CDR3 here is CSVERSGGRINEQFF. The CDR3 DNA follows: TGCAGCGTTGAACGATCGGGGGGGCGGATCAATGAGCAGTTCTTC.

This rearrangement joins TRBV9 to TRBJ2-1; 10 bases map to TRBD2. Germline V CDR1 and CDR2: SGDLS, YYNGEE. The CDR3 is 15 amino acids. Trimming cost V 0 bases and J 4 bases; bases outside gene matches: 1. CDR3 in DNA: TGTGCCAGCAGCGTAGTAGCGGGAGGTTACAATGAGCAGTTCTTC. Its translation is CASSVVAGGYNEQFF.

Only a few counts were recorded for this clone. The gene calls are TRBV7-9 and TRBJ1-2, with 9 bases fitting TRBD1. Germline CDR1 reads SEHNR; CDR2 reads FQNEAQ (reference sequence). J gave up 6 bases and V 2 bases, and 4 bases lay outside the gene matches. The CDR3 sequence is 14 residues long. The CDR3 spells CASSLSGQGNGYTF. CDR3 coding DNA: TGTGCCAGCAGCTTATCCGGACAGGGGAATGGCTACACCTTC.

This clone showed up just a few times. The chain couples TRBV7-2 to TRBJ1-5; D is unresolved. CDR3 length equals 14 residues. From germline, CDR1 is SGHTA and CDR2 FQGNSA. V lost 5 bases, J lost 6 bases, and 14 bases lay in between. Here the CDR3 reads CASSPGRSPQPQHF. CDR3 sequence (DNA): TGTGCCAGCAGCCCAGGACGGTCCCCTCAGCCCCAGCATTTT.

V gene TRBV7-2 combines with J gene TRBJ2-7, with a weak D call TRBD1 (7 bases). This CDR3 contains 14 residues. Germline-derived CDR1 and CDR2 are SGHTA and FQGNSA. The germline V and J ends were trimmed by 4 bases and 3 bases, with 13 bases remaining between them. CDR3 DNA sequence: TGTGCCAGCAGCTCCGCGGGACAGAACTACGAGCAGTACTTC. Its protein product is CASSSAGQNYEQYF. Supplemented by reference TRBV7-2 and TRBJ2-7, the full variable domain reads GAGVSQSPSNKVTEKGKDVELRCDPISGHTALYWYRQSLGQGLEFLIYFQGNSAPDKSGLPSDRFSAERTGGSVSTLTIQRTQQEDSAVYLCASSSAGQNYEQYFGPGTRLTVT.

The chain couples TRBV5-1 to TRBJ2-5; 7 bases line up with TRBD2. V lost 0 bases, J lost 2 bases, and 7 bases stayed unmatched. Germline CDR1 reads SGHRS; CDR2 reads YFSETQ. There are 16 residues in the CDR3. The CDR3 here is CASSLGRPSGQETQYF. CDR3 coding DNA: TGCGCCAGCAGCTTGGGTCGTCCTAGCGGACAAGAGACCCAGTACTTC.

The rearrangement uses TRBV4-1 and TRBJ1-1; D may be TRBD1 (5 bases). The germline CDR1 and CDR2 sequences are MGHRA and YSYEKL. The CDR3 sequence is 15 residues long. Deletions cut 3 bases from V and 9 bases from J, with 20 bases between. CDR3 sequence reads: CASSQGLTGPLKAFF. For the CDR3, the DNA is TGCGCCAGCAGCCAGGGGCTAACAGGACCCCTGAAAGCTTTCTTT.

V and J are TRBV6-1 and TRBJ2-7; D may correspond to TRBD1 or TRBD2 (5 bases each). The CDR3 spans 17 residues. CDR1 and CDR2 (germline): MNHNS, SASEGT. With 2 bases removed from V and 3 bases from J, the gap between germline ends came to 20 bases. The CDR3 DNA reads TGTGCCAGCAGTGAATCTTGGTTAGCGCAGGGCTTCTACGAGCAGTACTTC. Amino acids: CASSESWLAQGFYEQYF.

Points on this clone: Mismatch with germline at one junction end may stem from a read error. The gene calls are TRBV4-3 and TRBJ2-7, with D tentatively TRBD2 (5 bases). Germline-derived CDR1 and CDR2 are LGHNA and YSLEER. This CDR3 region has 15 residues. CDR3 loop: CASSQDLKADYEQYF. The CDR3, as DNA: TGCGCCAGCAGCCAAGATCTGAAAGCAGACTACGAGCAGTACTTT.

This chain uses TRBV9 with TRBJ1-2, with 7 bases matching TRBD1. This CDR3 is 15 amino acids long. The germline gives CDR1 SGDLS, CDR2 YYNGEE. V was clipped by 4 bases and J by 3 bases; unmatched bases: 9. The CDR3 here is CASSSGQATYYGYTF. CDR3 nucleotides: TGTGCCAGCAGCTCCGGACAGGCGACGTACTATGGCTACACCTTC.

V gene TRBV11-3 combines with J gene TRBJ2-1; the D gene is possibly TRBD1 (6 bases). This CDR3 is built from 16 residues. The germline V gene encodes CDR1 SGHNT and CDR2 YENEEA. Trimming left V 0 bases short and J 2 bases short, with 11 bases between. CDR3 amino acids: CASSLDTGTTYNEQFF. The CDR3 DNA sequence: TGTGCCAGCAGCTTAGACACCGGGACAACCTACAATGAGCAGTTCTTC. Full variable domain (remainder filled in from reference TRBV11-3 and TRBJ2-1): EAGVVQSPRYKIIEKKQPVAFWCNPISGHNTLYWYLQNLGQGPELLIRYENEEAVDDSQLPKDRFSAERLKGVDSTLKIQPAELGDSAVYLCASSLDTGTTYNEQFFGPGTRLTVL.

The chain has TRBV5-1 and TRBJ2-1; 15 bases agree with TRBD2. V trimming: 4 bases; J trimming: 8 bases; junction bases outside the gene matches: 4. Germline CDR1 is SGHRS and CDR2 is YFSETQ. This CDR3 is built from 15 residues. The CDR3 is CASSPGLAGGDEQFF. The CDR3 DNA follows: TGCGCCAGCAGCCCGGGACTAGCGGGAGGTGATGAGCAGTTCTTC.

CDR3 sequence (DNA): TGTGCCAGTAGTACTGGGACAGGGCTAGGTGAGCAGTTCTTC. This gives the protein CASSTGTGLGEQFF. V usage is TRBV19 and J usage is TRBJ2-1; 9 nucleotides line up with TRBD1. Germline CDR1 is LNHDA and CDR2 is SQIVND (reference sequence). This CDR3 is built from 14 residues. V shed 4 bases and J 9 bases; nucleotides not matched to a gene: 7.

This clone was counted between two and nine times. The chain combines TRBV11-3 with TRBJ2-1; D perhaps matches TRBD2 (5 bases). V was pared by 1 base and J by 8 bases, with 12 bases between. CDR3 length equals 14 residues. The V gene's germline CDR1 is SGHNT and CDR2 YENEEA. The CDR3 loop is CASSLVTSGDEQFF. In DNA, the CDR3 is TGTGCCAGCAGCTTAGTCACTTCCGGGGATGAGCAGTTCTTC.

The chain couples TRBV7-2 to TRBJ2-1; 7 positions agree with TRBD1. CDR1 is SGHTA and CDR2 is FQGNSA in the germline V gene. The CDR3 extends over 12 amino acids. Trimming at V came to 5 bases and at J to 16 bases, leaving 11 bases not matched to a gene. The CDR3 region has the DNA TGTGCCAGCAGCGACCTACAGGGGCCCAACTTCTTC. It specifies CASSDLQGPNFF. Drawing the rest from reference TRBV7-2 and TRBJ2-1, the complete variable domain is GAGVSQSPSNKVTEKGKDVELRCDPISGHTALYWYRQSLGQGLEFLIYFQGNSAPDKSGLPSDRFSAERTGGSVSTLTIQRTQQEDSAVYLCASSDLQGPNFFGPGTRLTVL.

V is TRBV2 and J is TRBJ2-7; D is possibly TRBD2 (6 bases). From germline, CDR1 is SNHLY and CDR2 FYNNEI. CDR3 length: 17 amino acids. Trimming stripped 3 bases from V and 5 bases from J, with 23 bases between. DNA for the CDR3: TGTGCCAGCAGTGAGGGACCCTTGAACGGGAGTGGGAACGAGCAGTACTTC. It specifies CASSEGPLNGSGNEQYF.

The gene calls are TRBV6-1 and TRBJ2-7; the D gene is possibly TRBD1 (6 bases). The CDR3 spans 12 residues. Germline V gene data show CDR1 as MNHNS and CDR2 as SASEGT. Trimming stripped 5 bases from V and 6 bases from J, with 11 bases between. The CDR3, as DNA: TGTGCCAGCAGTTCACAGGGCACCGAGCAGTACTTC. This encodes CASSSQGTEQYF.

This clone was recorded at least ten times. This sequence joins TRBV9 and TRBJ1-5; 7 bases match TRBD1. CDR3 length: 14 residues. J lost 6 bases, V lost 4 bases, and 7 bases had no gene match. Germline V gives CDR1 SGDLS, CDR2 YYNGEE. Here the CDR3 reads CASSPQGDLQPQHF. The CDR3 DNA is TGTGCCAGCAGCCCCCAGGGGGACCTTCAGCCCCAGCATTTT.

This clone was recorded only once. This sequence joins TRBV12-1 and TRBJ1-1. TRBV12-1 is marked as a pseudogene. The CDR3 has 16 amino acids. The CDR3 reads CASSFPHGRRLTEAFF. The CDR3 nucleotides read TGTGCCAGCAGCTTTCCCCACGGACGGCGCCTCACTGAAGCTTTCTTT.

In its sample, this clone was seen once. Other DNA variants within this sample encode the same CDR3. This chain links TRBV27 with TRBJ1-2; D gene unclear. Germline loops: CDR1 MNHEY, CDR2 SMNVEV (reference sequence). The CDR3 covers 13 residues. Trimming took 5 bases from V and 4 from J, leaving 11 bases between them. The CDR3 nucleotides read TGTGCCAGCAGTCTGGACGGTAGCTATGGCTACACCTTC. Its protein product is CASSLDGSYGYTF.

The chain carries TRBV11-1 and TRBJ2-1, with 13 bases identical to TRBD2. The CDR3 runs to 15 residues. The germline CDR1 and CDR2 sequences are SGHAT and FQDESV (reference sequence). V shed 5 bases, J shed 8 bases, and the junction held 6 bases outside the gene matches. The CDR3 DNA sequence: TGTGCCAGCAGCCCACCGGGACTAGCGGGATATGAGCAGTTCTTC. Amino acid sequence: CASSPPGLAGYEQFF.